The source of this T cell receptor (beta chain) is a study of blood T cell repertoires in COVID-19. Turning to the study itself: Samples came from the United States, Italy and Spain, spanning acute and convalescent COVID-19. From T cells, B-cell-depleted T cells, or PBMCs came the material, which was cDNA or gDNA.

This CDR3 has 16 residues. The ends lost 2 bases at V and 3 bases at J; junction bases unmatched: 9. Germline values: CDR1 MGHRA, CDR2 YSYEKL. How the authors handled the data: Reference gene primer amplification gave estimated nucleated cell counts. The data were produced by immunoSEQ multiplex PCR, yet TCRdb's version contains in-frame clones alone and is incomplete. The V and J calls and the clone size are those of that table, but D and trimming were determined from the DNA. The table shows 130,000 to 150,000 clones, with roughly four fifths occurring only once. The material sequenced was peripheral blood. This clonotype originated in a human donor with acute or convalescent COVID-19. The donor label of this sample is uncertain. The chain recombines TRBV4-1 with TRBJ1-1; 7 nucleotides agree with TRBD1. CDR3 bases: TGCGCCAGCAGCCAAAAGGGATTTCAGGGGGACACTGAAGCTTTCTTT. Residues: CASSQKGFQGDTEAFF.